Sequencing of this T cell receptor beta chain was carried out in a study of blood T cell repertoires in COVID-19. Study context: In each case, the material was cDNA or gDNA derived from T cells, B-cell-depleted T cells, or PBMCs.

The germline V gene has CDR1 MNHEY and CDR2 SVGEGT. V shed 0 bases and J shed 0 bases, with 12 bases lying between them. The CDR3 has 16 residues. A Seattle source enrolled patients during active infection and followed them longitudinally. In the original analysis: Estimation of nucleated cell counts relied on the amplification of reference gene primers. The data were produced by immunoSEQ multiplex PCR, yet TCRdb's version contains in-frame clones alone and is incomplete. The V and J calls and clone size are taken from that table; D and trimming were inferred from the DNA. The sample records approximately 99,000 clones, around 88% being singletons. This clone appeared once.

This TCR was sampled from a middle-aged man with COVID-19, enrolled during active disease. The source material was peripheral blood. The chain combines TRBV6-2 or TRBV6-3 with TRBJ2-7; D may be TRBD2 (5 bases). The CDR3 region has the DNA TGTGCCAGCAGTTACTCGAGAACGGGGAGCTCCTACGAGCAGTACTTC. It yields the protein CASSYSRTGSSYEQYF.